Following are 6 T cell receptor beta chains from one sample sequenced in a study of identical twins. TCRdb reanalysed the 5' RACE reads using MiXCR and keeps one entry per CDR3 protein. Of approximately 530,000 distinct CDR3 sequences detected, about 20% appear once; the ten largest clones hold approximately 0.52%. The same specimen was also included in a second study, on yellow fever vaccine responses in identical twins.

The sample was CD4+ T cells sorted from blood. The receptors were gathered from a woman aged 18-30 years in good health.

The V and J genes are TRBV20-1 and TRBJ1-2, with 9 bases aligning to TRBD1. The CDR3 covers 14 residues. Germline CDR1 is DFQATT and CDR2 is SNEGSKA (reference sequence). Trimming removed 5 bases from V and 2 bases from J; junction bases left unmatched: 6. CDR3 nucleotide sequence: TGCAGTGCTCACCAGGGACAGGGAAACTATGGCTACACCTTC. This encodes CSAHQGQGNYGYTF.

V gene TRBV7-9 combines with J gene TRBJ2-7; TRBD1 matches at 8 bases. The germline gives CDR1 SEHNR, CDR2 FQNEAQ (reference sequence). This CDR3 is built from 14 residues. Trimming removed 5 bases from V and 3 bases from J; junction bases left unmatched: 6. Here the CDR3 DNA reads TGTGCCAGCAGCCCGACAGGGGACAACTACGAGCAGTACGTC. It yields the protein CASSPTGDNYEQYV.

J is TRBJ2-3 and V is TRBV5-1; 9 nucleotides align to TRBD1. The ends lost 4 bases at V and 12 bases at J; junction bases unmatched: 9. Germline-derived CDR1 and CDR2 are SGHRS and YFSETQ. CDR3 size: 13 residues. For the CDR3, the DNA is TGCGCCAGCAGCCATACCCCGGGACAGGGCCAGTATTTT. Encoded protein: CASSHTPGQGQYF.

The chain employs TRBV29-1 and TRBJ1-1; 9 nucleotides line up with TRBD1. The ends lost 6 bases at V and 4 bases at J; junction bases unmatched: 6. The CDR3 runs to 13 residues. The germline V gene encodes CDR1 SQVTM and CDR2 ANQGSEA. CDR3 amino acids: CSVAGQGLTEAFF. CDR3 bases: TGCAGCGTCGCGGGACAGGGCCTCACTGAAGCTTTCTTT.

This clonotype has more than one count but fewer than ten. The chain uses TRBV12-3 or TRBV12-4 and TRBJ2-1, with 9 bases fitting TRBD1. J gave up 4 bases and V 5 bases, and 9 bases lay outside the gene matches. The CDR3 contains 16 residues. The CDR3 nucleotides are TGTGCCAGCAGTCCTAGCGGACAGGGGTTTTACAATGAGCAGTTCTTC. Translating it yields CASSPSGQGFYNEQFF.

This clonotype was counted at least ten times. CDR3 nucleotide sequence: TGTGCCAGCAGTCGCCGGGAGGTAGCATTAGGGGAGCTGTTTTTT. This sequence encodes CASSRREVALGELFF. The V and J genes are TRBV12-3 or TRBV12-4 and TRBJ2-2; 7 nucleotides line up with TRBD2. The CDR3 runs 15 residues. V dropped 5 bases and J dropped 8; count of bases not matched to a gene: 11.